This record looks at one T cell receptor (beta chain) sequence and its context. Antigen specificity is unknown. The sample originates from a study of beta chain features in type 1 diabetes. Study overall: Analysis included about 100 million sorted cells drawn from all samples. Study results and caveats: A greater similarity of naive, central memory and Treg TCRB repertoires was seen among patients than among healthy donors. When Type 1 diabetes patients were examined, their TCRB CDR3s proved moderately but significantly shorter in all four CD4+ subsets.

CD45RO/CCR7/CD25/CD127/CD95/CD27 separated CD4+ naive, central memory, regulatory and stem cell-like memory cells by sorting. V gave up 0 bases and J gave up 1 base; unmatched junction bases: 0. There are 15 residues in the CDR3. Germline loops: CDR1 KGHSH, CDR2 LQKENI. Expressed TCRB transcripts were sequenced because the isolated RNA had all been reverse transcribed beforehand. Sequenced by immunoSEQ multiplex PCR; TCRdb stores in-frame clones only, minus some. The sample includes around 160,000 clones, approximately 8.7% seen only once; the top ten take roughly 0.7%. This chain connects TRBV18 to TRBJ2-3; 8 nucleotides agree with TRBD2. Sequencing used central memory CD4+ T cells from blood. The TCR originated in a woman aged 30 to 39 with type 1 diabetes. CDR3 nucleotide sequence: TGTGCCAGCTCACCACCTAGCGGGGGCACAGATACGCAGTATTTT. Translation gives CASSPPSGGTDTQYF.